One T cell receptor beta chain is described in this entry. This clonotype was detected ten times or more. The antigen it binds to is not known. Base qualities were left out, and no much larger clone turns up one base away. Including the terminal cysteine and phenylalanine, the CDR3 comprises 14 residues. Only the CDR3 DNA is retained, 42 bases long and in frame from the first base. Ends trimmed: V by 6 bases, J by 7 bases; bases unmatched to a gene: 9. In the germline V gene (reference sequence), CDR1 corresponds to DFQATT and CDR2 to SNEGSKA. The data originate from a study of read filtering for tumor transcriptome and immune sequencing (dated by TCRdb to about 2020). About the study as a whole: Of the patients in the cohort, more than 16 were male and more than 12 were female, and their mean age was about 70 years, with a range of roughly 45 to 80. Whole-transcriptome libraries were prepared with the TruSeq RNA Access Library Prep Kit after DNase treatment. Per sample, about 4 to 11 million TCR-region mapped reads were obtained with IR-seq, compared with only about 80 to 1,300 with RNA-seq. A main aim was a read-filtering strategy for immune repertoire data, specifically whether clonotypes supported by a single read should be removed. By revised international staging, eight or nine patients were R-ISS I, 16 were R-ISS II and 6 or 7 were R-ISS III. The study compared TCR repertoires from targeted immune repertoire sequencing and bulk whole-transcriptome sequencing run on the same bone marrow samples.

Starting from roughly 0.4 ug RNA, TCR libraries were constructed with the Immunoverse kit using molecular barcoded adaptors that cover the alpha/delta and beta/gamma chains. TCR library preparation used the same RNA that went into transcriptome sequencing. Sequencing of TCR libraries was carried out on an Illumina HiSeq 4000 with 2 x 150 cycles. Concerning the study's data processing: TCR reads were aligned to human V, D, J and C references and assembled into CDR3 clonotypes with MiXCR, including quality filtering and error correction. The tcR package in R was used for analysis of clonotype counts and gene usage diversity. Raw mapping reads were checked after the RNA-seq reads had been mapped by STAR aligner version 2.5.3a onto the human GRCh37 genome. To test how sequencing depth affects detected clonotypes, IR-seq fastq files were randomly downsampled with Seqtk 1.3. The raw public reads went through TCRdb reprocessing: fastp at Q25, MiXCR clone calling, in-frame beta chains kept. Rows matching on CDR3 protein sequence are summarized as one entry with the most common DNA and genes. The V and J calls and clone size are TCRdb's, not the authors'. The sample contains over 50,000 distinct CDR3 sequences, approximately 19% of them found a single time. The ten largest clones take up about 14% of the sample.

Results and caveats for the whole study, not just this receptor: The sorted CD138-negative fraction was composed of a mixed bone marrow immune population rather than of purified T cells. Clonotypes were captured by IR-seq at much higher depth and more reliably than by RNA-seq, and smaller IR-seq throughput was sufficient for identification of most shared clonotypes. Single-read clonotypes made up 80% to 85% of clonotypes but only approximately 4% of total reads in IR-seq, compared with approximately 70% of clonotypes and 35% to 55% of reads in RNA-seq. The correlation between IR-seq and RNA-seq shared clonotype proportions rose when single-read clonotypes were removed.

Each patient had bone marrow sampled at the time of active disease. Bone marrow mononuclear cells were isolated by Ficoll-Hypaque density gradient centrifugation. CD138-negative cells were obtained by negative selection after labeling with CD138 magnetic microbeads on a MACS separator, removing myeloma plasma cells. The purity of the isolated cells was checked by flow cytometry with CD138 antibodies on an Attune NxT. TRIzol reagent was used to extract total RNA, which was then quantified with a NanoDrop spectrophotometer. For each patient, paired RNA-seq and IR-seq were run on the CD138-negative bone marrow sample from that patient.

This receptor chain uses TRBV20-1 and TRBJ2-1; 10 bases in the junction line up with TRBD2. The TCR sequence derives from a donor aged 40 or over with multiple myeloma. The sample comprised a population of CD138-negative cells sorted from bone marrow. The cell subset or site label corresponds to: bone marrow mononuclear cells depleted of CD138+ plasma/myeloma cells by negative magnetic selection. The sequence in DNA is TGCAGTGCCACCACTAGCGGGGTTAGGAATGAGCAGTTCTTC. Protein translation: CSATTSGVRNEQFF.